This is a list of T cell receptor beta chains from one sample in a study of T-cell memory formation after mild COVID-19. TCRdb reanalysed the 5' RACE reads using MiXCR and keeps one entry per CDR3 protein. The sample lists roughly 610,000 distinct CDR3 sequences; 15% to 20% were seen once. The material sequenced was PBMCs or a T cell subset sorted from them (not recorded which). The source of these receptors is an adult woman who had mild COVID-19 (a few samples of this study predate the infection). Cell type and time point are not known. Both conserved end residues are part of each CDR3. The D gene is left open where the match is weak. The listing skips clone size in some rows; elsewhere it reads once, few, many or a size class.

v_gene	j_gene	abundance	d_gene	CDR3nt	CDR3aa
TRBV5-1	TRBJ1-5	-	-	TGCGCCAGCAGCTTGGCGGGGAAAGACAATCAGCCCCAGCATTTT	CASSLAGKDNQPQHF
TRBV6-1	TRBJ2-3	few	TRBD1	TGTGCCAGCGGATACAGGGGGAGCACAGATACGCAGTATTTT	CASGYRGSTDTQYF
TRBV25-1	TRBJ1-1	few	TRBD1	TGTGCCAGCAGTGGACTGGGGGTCCCGGGACAGGGAACTGAAGCTTTCTTT	CASSGLGVPGQGTEAFF
TRBV5-6	TRBJ2-7	few	TRBD2	TGTGCCAGCAGTTCCGGGACTAGCGGGAGTTTCTCCTACGAGCAGTACTTC	CASSSGTSGSFSYEQYF
TRBV5-1	TRBJ2-7	-	-	TGCGCCAGCAGCTTGGGGGCTATCGGGGCCCGAATCTACGAGCAGTACTTC	CASSLGAIGARIYEQYF
TRBV27	TRBJ2-7	few	TRBD1	TGTGCCAGCAGTGTAACCGGGACAGGGGTGTCCGAGCAGTACTTC	CASSVTGTGVSEQYF
TRBV6-5	TRBJ2-7	-	-	TGTGCCAGCAGTTACTCGACAGAGTACGAGCAGTACTTC	CASSYSTEYEQYF
TRBV2	TRBJ1-1	few	-	TGTGCCAGCAGTGACTTCGGGGCGAACGCTTTCTTT	CASSDFGANAFF
TRBV12-3/TRBV12-4	TRBJ2-3	few	-	TGTGCCAGCAGGCTGGGACGGCACCTTTTTGATACGCAGTATTTT	CASRLGRHLFDTQYF
TRBV12-3/TRBV12-4	TRBJ2-1	few	TRBD2	TGTGCCAGCTCGGGGGGGCTAGTCTACAATGAGCAGTTCTTC	CASSGGLVYNEQFF
TRBV12-3/TRBV12-4	TRBJ2-3	few	TRBD2	TGTGCCAGCAGATCGACTAGCGGGGGCACAGATACGCAGTATTTT	CASRSTSGGTDTQYF
TRBV27	TRBJ1-2	-	TRBD1	TGTGCCAGCAGTTTTTCGGGACAGAACTATGGCTACACCTTC	CASSFSGQNYGYTF
TRBV6-5	TRBJ2-7	-	TRBD1	TGTGCCAGCAGTTACGCCGACAGGGGTTGGCACGAGCAGTACTTC	CASSYADRGWHEQYF
TRBV27	TRBJ2-3	few	-	TGTGCCAGCAGTTTTAAGTGGACAGATACGCAGTATTTT	CASSFKWTDTQYF
TRBV7-3	TRBJ2-5	few	TRBD1	TGTGCCAGCAGCCCAGGGGACAGGGGGCTGGAGACCCAGTACTTC	CASSPGDRGLETQYF
TRBV21-1	TRBJ2-1	-	-	TGTGCCAGCAGCAAAGGCCCGGGACAGAAGTACAATGAGCAGTTCTTC	CASSKGPGQKYNEQFF
TRBV20-1	TRBJ2-5	many	-	TGCAGTGCTAGAGGTTCCCCGGACTTAGGCCCACAAGAGACCCAGTACTTC	CSARGSPDLGPQETQYF